Described below is a single TCR beta chain sequence and its context. Its antigen is undetermined. The CDR3 runs 14 residues. The germline CDR1 and CDR2 sequences are SGHTA and FQGNSA. The data were taken from a study of blood T cells in healthy people across ages. Findings of the study overall: When one million T cells were used, diversity estimates were thought to be underestimates.

Primed by a sample-barcoded 5' primer and a J-beta primer mix, a second PCR proceeded for 7 to 11 cycles. Each CDR3 protein is one row after TCRdb ran MiXCR on the 5' RACE reads. The sample gives approximately 800,000 distinct CDR3 sequences, around a quarter of which show up once; approximately 3.7% is in the top ten. These data were likewise used in another study, on T cells of mothers and their children. Turning to that study: For cDNA synthesis, the complete extracted RNA was used (about 1.6 ug per 15 ul). Overlap in related mother-child pairs always slightly exceeded unrelated pairs, never significantly.

The TCR comes from a boy younger than 18 in good health. The chain uses TRBV7-2 and TRBJ2-5, with 9 bases aligning to TRBD2. The J call may not be correct, given that the DNA end is closer to TRBJ2-1. The sample comprised blood. This chain's CDR3 is CASRIAGVSYEQFF. CDR3 sequence (DNA): TGTGCCAGCAGGATAGCGGGGGTTTCGTATGAGCAGTTCTTC.